These T cell receptor beta chains were read from a single sample in a study of chemoradiotherapy in HPV16-positive cancers. Profiling relied on immunoSEQ multiplex PCR, and the TCRdb table lists in-frame clones only, not all of them. Of approximately 1,000 clones in the sample, about 90% were seen once. Specimen: tumor tissue, collected from a patient who underwent chemoradiotherapy. The receptors shown here come from a human donor with HPV-associated anogenital cancer. CDR3s include the opening cysteine and the closing phenylalanine or tryptophan. A D gene is named only where the DNA matches it firmly. Expanded clones are given a class, and other clones once, few, many or no size at all.

CDR3nt: TGTGCCAGCAGCAGGGGGACAGCCGCGAACACCGGGGAGCTGTTTTTT
CDR3aa: CASSRGTAANTGELFF
j_gene: TRBJ2-2
d_gene: TRBD1
abundance: .
v_gene: TRBV5-4

CDR3nt: TGTGCCAGCAGCTCGACGCCTCTGGCGGGGGTGGTCTACAATGAGCAGTTCTTC
CDR3aa: CASSSTPLAGVVYNEQFF
j_gene: TRBJ2-1
d_gene: TRBD2
abundance: .
v_gene: TRBV7-9

CDR3nt: TGTGCCAGCAGCTTAGCGACGGCAGGGGCGAGCTCTGGAAACACCATATATTTT
CDR3aa: CASSLATAGASSGNTIYF
j_gene: TRBJ1-3
d_gene: .
abundance: .
v_gene: TRBV7-2

CDR3nt: TGCGCCAGCAGCGGAGGCGACAGGAACTATGGCTACACCTTC
CDR3aa: CASSGGDRNYGYTF
j_gene: TRBJ1-2
d_gene: .
abundance: .
v_gene: TRBV5-1

CDR3nt: TGTGCCACCACCGCTAACAGCAATCAGCCCCAGCATTTT
CDR3aa: CATTANSNQPQHF
j_gene: TRBJ1-5
d_gene: .
abundance: .
v_gene: TRBV15

CDR3nt: TGCGCCAGCAGCCTCTCTGAGGCAGGGGAGGACTATGGCTACACCTTC
CDR3aa: CASSLSEAGEDYGYTF
j_gene: TRBJ1-2
d_gene: .
abundance: .
v_gene: TRBV5-1

CDR3nt: TGTGCCTGGCACTCCCAAGACAAATACAATGAGCAGTTCTTC
CDR3aa: CAWHSQDKYNEQFF
j_gene: TRBJ2-1
d_gene: .
abundance: few
v_gene: TRBV30

CDR3nt: TGTGCCAGCAGTTTACGGGGGTACACAGATACGCAGTATTTT
CDR3aa: CASSLRGYTDTQYF
j_gene: TRBJ2-3
d_gene: .
abundance: few
v_gene: TRBV27

CDR3nt: TGTGCCAGCAGTGAGGACGGCGACGATGGCTACACCTTC
CDR3aa: CASSEDGDDGYTF
j_gene: TRBJ1-2
d_gene: .
abundance: .
v_gene: TRBV2

CDR3nt: TGCGCCAACTCGGGGACACCCGTTAACTATGGCTACACCTTC
CDR3aa: CANSGTPVNYGYTF
j_gene: TRBJ1-2
d_gene: .
abundance: .
v_gene: TRBV10-1

CDR3nt: TGCGCCAGCAGCAAGCAACCCGGGCCCGAGTATGGCTACACCTTC
CDR3aa: CASSKQPGPEYGYTF
j_gene: TRBJ1-2
d_gene: .
abundance: .
v_gene: TRBV5-1

CDR3nt: TGCGCCAGCAGCTTTGGAGGGCCGAACACCGGGGAGCTGTTTTTT
CDR3aa: CASSFGGPNTGELFF
j_gene: TRBJ2-2
d_gene: .
abundance: .
v_gene: TRBV5-1

CDR3nt: TGTGCCAGCAGCGTAGGGATCGGGGAGCTGTTTTTT
CDR3aa: CASSVGIGELFF
j_gene: TRBJ2-2
d_gene: .
abundance: .
v_gene: TRBV9

CDR3nt: TGTGCCAGCAGCGTAGCCGGGACAGGGGGCAGAGGCTATGGCTACACCTTC
CDR3aa: CASSVAGTGGRGYGYTF
j_gene: TRBJ1-2
d_gene: TRBD1
abundance: .
v_gene: TRBV9

CDR3nt: TGCGCCAGCAGCTTGGGACTAGCGGGTAATGAGCAGTTCTTC
CDR3aa: CASSLGLAGNEQFF
j_gene: TRBJ2-1
d_gene: TRBD2
abundance: .
v_gene: TRBV5-1

CDR3nt: TGTGCCAGCTCACCCGGGACGCAAGAAAACTATGGCTACACCTTC
CDR3aa: CASSPGTQENYGYTF
j_gene: TRBJ1-2
d_gene: .
abundance: .
v_gene: TRBV18

CDR3nt: TGTGCCAGTAGTATAGTACGGGGGCTGGGTGAAGCTTTCTTT
CDR3aa: CASSIVRGLGEAFF
j_gene: TRBJ1-1
d_gene: .
abundance: .
v_gene: TRBV19

CDR3nt: TGTGCCAGCAGTTACTCGGACGGCTACGAGCAGTACTTC
CDR3aa: CASSYSDGYEQYF
j_gene: TRBJ2-7
d_gene: .
abundance: .
v_gene: TRBV6-5

CDR3nt: TGTGCCTGGAGTAGAGGGGGTGCCAATGAGCAGTTCTTC
CDR3aa: CAWSRGGANEQFF
j_gene: TRBJ2-1
d_gene: .
abundance: .
v_gene: TRBV30

CDR3nt: TGTGCCAGCAGGTCACCAGGGACAGAGACCCAGTACTTC
CDR3aa: CASRSPGTETQYF
j_gene: TRBJ2-5
d_gene: .
abundance: once
v_gene: TRBV5-8

CDR3nt: TGTGCCAGCAAGGCCGGGGGTCCGTTCACTGAAGCTTTCTTT
CDR3aa: CASKAGGPFTEAFF
j_gene: TRBJ1-1
d_gene: .
abundance: .
v_gene: TRBV6-5

CDR3nt: TGTGCCAGCAGCCCGGAGGGGAACACTGAAGCTTTCTTT
CDR3aa: CASSPEGNTEAFF
j_gene: TRBJ1-1
d_gene: .
abundance: .
v_gene: TRBV5-6

CDR3nt: TGTGCCAGCAGCGCCTCTCTACCGGGACGGTCTGATGAAAAACTGTTTTTT
CDR3aa: CASSASLPGRSDEKLFF
j_gene: TRBJ1-4
d_gene: .
abundance: once
v_gene: TRBV9

CDR3nt: TGTGCCTGGAGAGGAGGAACAGGGGGCGTCTATGGCTACACCTTC
CDR3aa: CAWRGGTGGVYGYTF
j_gene: TRBJ1-2
d_gene: TRBD1
abundance: once
v_gene: TRBV30

CDR3nt: TGTGCCAGCAGTTTGGGACAGGGGGCCCATCAGCCCCAGCATTTT
CDR3aa: CASSLGQGAHQPQHF
j_gene: TRBJ1-5
d_gene: TRBD1
abundance: once
v_gene: TRBV6-5

CDR3nt: TGCGCCGGCAGTGGGCGGACAGGCCAAGAGACCCAGTACTTC
CDR3aa: CAGSGRTGQETQYF
j_gene: TRBJ2-5
d_gene: TRBD1
abundance: .
v_gene: TRBV5-1

CDR3nt: TGCGCCAGCAGCTTGGGGTTCAGGGAGGGCTATGGCTACACCTTC
CDR3aa: CASSLGFREGYGYTF
j_gene: TRBJ1-2
d_gene: .
abundance: .
v_gene: TRBV5-1

CDR3nt: TGTGCCAGCAGTTTAGGGGACGGGAATAATTCACCCCTCCACTTT
CDR3aa: CASSLGDGNNSPLHF
j_gene: TRBJ1-6
d_gene: .
abundance: .
v_gene: TRBV27

CDR3nt: TGCGCCAGCAGTGTTAAGGGAGACACTGAAGCTTTCTTT
CDR3aa: CASSVKGDTEAFF
j_gene: TRBJ1-1
d_gene: .
abundance: once
v_gene: TRBV10-2

CDR3nt: TGCGCCAGCTCTCGTGATAGGGACGGCCGCGAGGGGCAGTTCTTC
CDR3aa: CASSRDRDGREGQFF
j_gene: TRBJ2-1
d_gene: .
abundance: .
v_gene: TRBV10-2

CDR3nt: TGTGCCTGGAGTGCTGGGGGAGATTCACCCCTCCACTTT
CDR3aa: CAWSAGGDSPLHF
j_gene: TRBJ1-6
d_gene: .
abundance: .
v_gene: TRBV30

CDR3nt: TGTGCCAGCATCCGTCGACTAGCGGGGGGGACAGATACGCAGTATTTT
CDR3aa: CASIRRLAGGTDTQYF
j_gene: TRBJ2-3
d_gene: TRBD2
abundance: once
v_gene: TRBV2

CDR3nt: TGTGCCAGCAGCCAAGATCGATCGCTAGCGGGCACAGCCTACGAGCAGTACTTC
CDR3aa: CASSQDRSLAGTAYEQYF
j_gene: TRBJ2-7
d_gene: TRBD2
abundance: .
v_gene: TRBV4-2

CDR3nt: TGTGCCAGCAGCTTAACTGCAGATACGCAGTATTTT
CDR3aa: CASSLTADTQYF
j_gene: TRBJ2-3
d_gene: .
abundance: .
v_gene: TRBV7-9

CDR3nt: TGTGCCTGGAGTCTTATCCAGGGAGGTGGTGGCTACACCTTC
CDR3aa: CAWSLIQGGGGYTF
j_gene: TRBJ1-2
d_gene: .
abundance: .
v_gene: TRBV30